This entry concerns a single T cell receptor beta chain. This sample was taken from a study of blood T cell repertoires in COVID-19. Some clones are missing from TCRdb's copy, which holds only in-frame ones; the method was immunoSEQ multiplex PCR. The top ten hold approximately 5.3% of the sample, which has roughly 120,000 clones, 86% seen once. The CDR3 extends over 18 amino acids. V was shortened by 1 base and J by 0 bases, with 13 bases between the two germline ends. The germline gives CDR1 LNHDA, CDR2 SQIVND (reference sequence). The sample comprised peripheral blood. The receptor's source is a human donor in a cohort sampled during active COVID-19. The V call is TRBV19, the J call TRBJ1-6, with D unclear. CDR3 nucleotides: TGTGCCAGTAGTATAGGTGGCGGTCTGAGCTCCTATAATTCACCCCTCCACTTT. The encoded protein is CASSIGGGLSSYNSPLHF. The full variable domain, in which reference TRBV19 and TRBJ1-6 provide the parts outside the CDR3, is DGGITQSPKYLFRKEGQNVTLSCEQNLNHDAMYWYRQDPGQGLRLIYYSQIVNDFQKGDIAEGYSVSREKKESFPLTVTSAQKNPTAFYLCASSIGGGLSSYNSPLHFGNGTRLTVT.